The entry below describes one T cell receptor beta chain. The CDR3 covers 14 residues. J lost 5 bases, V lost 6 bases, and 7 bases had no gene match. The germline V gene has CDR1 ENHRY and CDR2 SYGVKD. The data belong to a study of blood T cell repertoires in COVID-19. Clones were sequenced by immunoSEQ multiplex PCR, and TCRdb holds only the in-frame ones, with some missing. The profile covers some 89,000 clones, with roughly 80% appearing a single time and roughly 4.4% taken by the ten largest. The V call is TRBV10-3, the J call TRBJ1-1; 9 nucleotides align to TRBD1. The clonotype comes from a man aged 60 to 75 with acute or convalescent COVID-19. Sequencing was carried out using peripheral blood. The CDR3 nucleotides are TGTGCCATCAGCCTGACAGGGGGAAGAACTGAAGCTTTCTTT. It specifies CAISLTGGRTEAFF.